Listed below are T cell receptor beta chains from one sample, sequenced in a study of regulatory T cells in long-lasting Graves disease. TCRdb itself ran the multiplex PCR reads through MiXCR, one entry per CDR3 protein. The data contain approximately 470,000 distinct CDR3 sequences, around 20% of them singletons. The specimen comprised peripheral blood mononuclear cells (PBMCs), sampled when the disease was refractory, from a patient treated with antithyroid drugs. Receptors originate from a female donor with Graves disease. The CDR3 runs from the conserved cysteine through the conserved F or W. The D gene is left open where the match is weak. A row's size may be missing; if present it is once, few, many or a size class.

NA,few,TRBJ2-2,TRBV20-1,TGCAGTGCTAGAGATCATATGAGGGGCGGATCGAACACCGGGGAGCTGTTTTTT,CSARDHMRGGSNTGELFF
TRBD2,many,TRBJ2-5,TRBV29-1,TGCAGCGTTGTAAAGGGACTAGCGTTCGGAGAGACCCAGTACTTC,CSVVKGLAFGETQYF
NA,many,TRBJ2-5,TRBV30,TGTGCCTGGAGTGCCGGCCAGGGCCAAGAGACCCAGTACTTC,CAWSAGQGQETQYF
NA,many,TRBJ2-5,TRBV6-1,TGTGCCAGCACCAAACTGGGGGATCCTCAAGAGACCCAGTACTTC,CASTKLGDPQETQYF
TRBD2,once,TRBJ2-7,TRBV4-2,TGTGCCAGCAGCCAAGTCGCTAGCGGGAGAGTACCCTACGAGCAGTACTTC,CASSQVASGRVPYEQYF
NA,few,TRBJ2-6,TRBV9,TGTGCCAGCAGCGGGCACAGCTCTGGGGCCAACGTCCTGACTTTC,CASSGHSSGANVLTF
NA,NA,TRBJ2-5,TRBV20-1,TGCAGTGCTCACAGGGCTGGGACCCAGTACTTC,CSAHRAGTQYF
NA,NA,TRBJ2-2,TRBV6-5,TGTGCCAGCAGTTACAACCCTGCGAACACCGGGGAGCTGTTTTTT,CASSYNPANTGELFF
TRBD1,few,TRBJ1-1,TRBV19,TGTGCCAGTAGTAAATACAGGGGGCAGGGCACTGAAGCTTTCTTT,CASSKYRGQGTEAFF
NA,few,TRBJ2-5,TRBV20-1,TGCAGTGCTAGTTCTAGCGAAGAGACCCAGTACTTC,CSASSSEETQYF
TRBD2,NA,TRBJ2-2,TRBV5-5,TGTGCCAGCAGCAAAGCCATGGGAGGGCCGACCGGGGAGCTGTTTTTT,CASSKAMGGPTGELFF
NA,NA,TRBJ2-3,TRBV19,TGTGCCAGTAGTATCGCCTCGAGCCTCACAGATACGCAGTATTTT,CASSIASSLTDTQYF
NA,NA,TRBJ2-1,TRBV7-2,TGTGCCAGCAACTCCAGGCCTAGGGCCTACAATGAGCAGTTCTTC,CASNSRPRAYNEQFF
NA,many,TRBJ2-7,TRBV5-1,TGCGCCAGCAGCTCAGGCCCCGACTCAGAGTCATTTAAGCAGTACTTC,CASSSGPDSESFKQYF
TRBD1,many,TRBJ1-3,TRBV7-8,TGTGCCAGCAGCTTATACGGGACAGGGGGAAACACCATATATTTT,CASSLYGTGGNTIYF
NA,NA,TRBJ2-1,TRBV2,TGTGCCAGCATAAGAGGGGCACGAAAGGACAATGAGCAGTTCTTC,CASIRGARKDNEQFF
NA,many,TRBJ1-1,TRBV28,TGTGCCAGCAGCCCCGTGGGGCAGGAGGCTTTCTTT,CASSPVGQEAFF
NA,many,TRBJ1-1,TRBV7-2,TGTGCCAGCAGCTTCTGGGGAACTGAAGCTTTCTTT,CASSFWGTEAFF
TRBD2,NA,TRBJ2-2,TRBV5-1,TGCGCCAGCAGTTTTAGACGGACTAGCGGGAACACCGGGGAGCTGTTTTTT,CASSFRRTSGNTGELFF
TRBD1,many,TRBJ1-2,TRBV14,TGTGCCAGCAGCCAAGATCTGGACAGGGGGTATTCCTATGGCTACACCTTC,CASSQDLDRGYSYGYTF
NA,NA,TRBJ1-2,TRBV6-5,TGTGCCAGCAGTTACGGCGTTGCTAACTATGGCTACACCTTC,CASSYGVANYGYTF